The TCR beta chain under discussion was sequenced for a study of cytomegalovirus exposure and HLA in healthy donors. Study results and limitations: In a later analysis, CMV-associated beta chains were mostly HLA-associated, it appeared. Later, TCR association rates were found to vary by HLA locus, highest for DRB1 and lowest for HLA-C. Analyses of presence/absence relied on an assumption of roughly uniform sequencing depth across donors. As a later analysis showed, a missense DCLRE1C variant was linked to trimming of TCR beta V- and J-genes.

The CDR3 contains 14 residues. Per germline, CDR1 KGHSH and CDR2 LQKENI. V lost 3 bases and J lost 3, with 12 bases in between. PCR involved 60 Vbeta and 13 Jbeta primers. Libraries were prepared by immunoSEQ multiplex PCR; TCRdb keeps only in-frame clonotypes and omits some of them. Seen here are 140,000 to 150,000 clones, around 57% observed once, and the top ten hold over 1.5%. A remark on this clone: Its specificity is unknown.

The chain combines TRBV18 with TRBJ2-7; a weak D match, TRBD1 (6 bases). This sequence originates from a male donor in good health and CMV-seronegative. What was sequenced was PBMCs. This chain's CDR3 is CASSPSPTGYEQYF. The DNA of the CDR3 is TGTGCCAGCTCACCGTCACCGACAGGCTACGAGCAGTACTTC.